This TCR beta chain was obtained from a study of cytomegalovirus exposure and HLA in healthy donors. Findings and caveats of the study: The study dropped some indistinguishable V segments, TRBV6-2 and TRBV6-3 among them. Sequencing likely caused a cluster of highly shared sequence variants. No immune exposure information besides CMV serostatus was available.

CDR3 size: 17 residues. CDR1 is MNHNS and CDR2 is SASEGT in the germline V gene. V was pared by 1 base and J by 3 bases, with 8 bases of the junction left unmatched. With 60 Vbeta and 13 Jbeta primers, the PCR was carried out. Measured with immunoSEQ multiplex PCR; TCRdb has only the in-frame clones, and not every one. The table records about 160,000 clones, 70% to 85% of them present only once. This clone was recorded once. Antigen specificity is unknown. The TCR comes from a man aged 50 to 59 in good health and CMV-seropositive. The chain uses TRBV6-1 and TRBJ1-3; 8 bases are shared with TRBD1. The specimen was PBMCs. CDR3 protein: CASSEVLGRGHGNTIYF. CDR3 nucleotide sequence: TGTGCCAGCAGTGAAGTTCTCGGCAGGGGGCATGGAAACACCATATATTTT.